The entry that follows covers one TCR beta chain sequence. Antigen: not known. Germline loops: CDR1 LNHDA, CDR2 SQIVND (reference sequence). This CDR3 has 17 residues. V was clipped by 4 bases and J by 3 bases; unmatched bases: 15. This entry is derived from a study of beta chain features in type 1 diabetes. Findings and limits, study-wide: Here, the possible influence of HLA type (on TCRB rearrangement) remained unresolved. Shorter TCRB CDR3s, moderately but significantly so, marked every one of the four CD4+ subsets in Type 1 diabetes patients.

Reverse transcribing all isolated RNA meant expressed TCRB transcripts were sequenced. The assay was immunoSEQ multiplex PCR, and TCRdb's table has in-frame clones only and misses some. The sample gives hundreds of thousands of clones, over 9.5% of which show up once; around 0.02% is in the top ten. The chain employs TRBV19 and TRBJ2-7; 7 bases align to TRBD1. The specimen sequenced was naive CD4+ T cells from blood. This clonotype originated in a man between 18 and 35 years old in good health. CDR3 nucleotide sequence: TGTGCCAGTAGTAGGGATTCGGACAGGAGATGGATCTACGAGCAGTACTTC. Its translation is CASSRDSDRRWIYEQYF.